This TCR beta chain was documented in a study of technical replicates of blood from a few donors (dated by TCRdb to about 2017). Receptors were amplified or captured by the immunoSEQ multiplex PCR assay. Not all clones reach the TCRdb copy of this immuneACCESS table, which keeps in-frame sequences only. Checked studies attribute under half of the gap to unresolved V genes and leave the rest unexplained. Across this sample there are under 100,000 clones, with roughly 93% seen only once. About 0.27% of the sample is in the top ten clones. Concerning this clone itself: Its antigen is currently not known. Qualities for individual bases were not recorded, and no much larger clone is one base off.

The sequence was obtained from a human donor in good health. Material: T cells isolated from PBMCs.

The nucleotide sequence reads TGTGCCAGCAGTTTTTTGTCACCGAGACGAGGGGGCTACACCTTC. The translation is CASSFLSPRRGGYTF. The V and J segments used are TRBV28 and TRBJ1-2; the D gene cannot be named for sure. The cysteine opens and the phenylalanine closes a CDR3 of 15 amino acids. Only CDR3 DNA is held: 45 bases, read in frame from base 1. The V and J ends are trimmed by 3 bases and 8 bases, leaving 19 bases between them. CDR1 and CDR2, per the germline V gene, are MDHEN and SYDVKM.